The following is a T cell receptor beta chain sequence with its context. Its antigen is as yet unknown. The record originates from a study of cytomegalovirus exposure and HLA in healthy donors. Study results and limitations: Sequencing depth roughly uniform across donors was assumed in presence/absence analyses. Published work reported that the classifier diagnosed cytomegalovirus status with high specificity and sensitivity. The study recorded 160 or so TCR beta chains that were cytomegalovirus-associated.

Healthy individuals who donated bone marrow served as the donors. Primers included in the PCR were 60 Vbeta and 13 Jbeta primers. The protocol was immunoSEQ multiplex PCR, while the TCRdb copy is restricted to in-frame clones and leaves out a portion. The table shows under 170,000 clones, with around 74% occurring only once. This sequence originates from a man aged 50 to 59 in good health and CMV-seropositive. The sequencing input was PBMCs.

The DNA of the CDR3 is TGCGCCAGCAGCCCACACAGGGAAGGGGCAGAGACCCAGTACTTC. Residues: CASSPHREGAETQYF. The chain recombines TRBV4-1 with TRBJ2-5, with TRBD1 as a possible D gene (6 bases). Per germline, CDR1 MGHRA and CDR2 YSYEKL. CDR3 length equals 15 residues. Trimming left V 4 bases short and J 4 bases short, with 16 bases between.